This TCR beta chain was retrieved from a study of blood T cell repertoires in COVID-19. Background on the study: PBMCs, B-cell-depleted T cells, or T cells were the source of the cDNA or gDNA that made up the material.

There are 14 residues in the CDR3. The germline V gene has CDR1 SGDLS and CDR2 YYNGEE. The ends were cut back, 4 bases at V and 7 bases at J, with 17 bases in the middle. The authors' processing: Amplification of reference gene primers was used by the study to estimate nucleated cell counts. TCRdb's copy holds only in-frame clones and misses some; the assay was immunoSEQ multiplex PCR. D and trimming were read from the DNA, whereas the V and J calls and clone size are those reported in that table. Among around 200,000 clones listed, about 85% were seen once. The rearrangement joins TRBV9 to TRBJ1-2, with a weak D call TRBD1 (5 bases). The sequenced sample consisted of peripheral blood. The TCR originated in an elderly woman in a cohort sampled during active or convalescent COVID-19. The CDR3, as DNA: TGTGCCAGCAGCCCCCAGGAGGGGCTGGGTGGCTACACCTTC. This encodes CASSPQEGLGGYTF.